Ten or more counts support the clone carrying this T cell receptor beta chain. Its antigen remains unknown. One end of the junction varies from germline; a read error may be responsible. TCRdb re-analysed the reads in MiXCR, keeping a single row per CDR3 protein. The sample holds 310,000 or so distinct CDR3 sequences; under 20% are singletons and the top ten take around 13%. This entry comes from a study of T cell repertoires in cytomegalovirus infection. Study overall: Public TCR beta signatures were indicative of both CMV infection and a matching HLA type.

General study results and limits: The ex vivo response showed dominance by HLA-C-restricted CMV-specific TCR beta clonotypes. Cumulative public TCR beta family frequency identified CMV carriers with the relevant HLA.

The CDR3 has 14 residues. The V gene's germline CDR1 is SGHTA and CDR2 FQGNSA. Sequenced: PBMCs. The J gene is TRBJ1-6, the V gene TRBV7-2, with D unresolved. The TCR originated in a human donor in good health (CMV status not recorded). Some clones in this sample may be carry-over from other donors' samples. The CDR3: CASRLDPGNSPLHF. CDR3 sequence (DNA): TGTGCCAGCAGATTAGACCCGGGTAATTCACCCCTCCACTTT.